The 32 T cell receptor beta chains listed next were all sequenced from one sample in a study of regulatory T cells in long-lasting Graves disease. Through Arm-PCR of CDR3 regions and iRepertoire HTBI primers, TCR beta libraries were built. TCRdb recomputed calls from the multiplex PCR reads with MiXCR, one row per CDR3 protein. Among a few hundred thousand distinct CDR3 sequences, roughly a fifth were seen once, and the ten largest hold about 61%. The time point denotes: persistent/refractory GD, antithyroid drugs over 5 years with positive TRAb. Following extraction of RNA from PBMCs, that RNA was used to make the TCR library. Sequencing was performed on peripheral blood mononuclear cells (PBMCs), taken when the disease was refractory, from a patient treated with antithyroid drugs. Receptors were obtained from a female donor with Graves disease.

As DNA, the CDR3 is TGCGCCCTCTTGGGGCTTCCGTCCTCTGGGGCCAACGTCCTGACTTTC. It codes for CALLGLPSSGANVLTF. The chain couples TRBV5-1 to TRBJ2-6; the D gene is possibly TRBD1 (5 bases). The germline V gene has CDR1 SGHRS and CDR2 YFSETQ. This CDR3 has 16 residues. Trimming pared 10 bases from V and 0 bases from J, leaving 17 bases between.

This clonotype was counted many times. The chain combines TRBV7-2 with TRBJ2-7; D ambiguous. V lost 0 bases, J lost 2 bases, and 5 bases lay in between. Germline CDR1 SGHTA, CDR2 FQGNSA. CDR3 size: 13 residues. The CDR3: CASSLAATYEQYF. The CDR3 DNA is TGTGCCAGCAGCTTAGCGGCCACCTACGAGCAGTACTTC. Looking up the rest from reference TRBV7-2 and TRBJ2-7 gives the full variable domain: GAGVSQSPSNKVTEKGKDVELRCDPISGHTALYWYRQSLGQGLEFLIYFQGNSAPDKSGLPSDRFSAERTGGSVSTLTIQRTQQEDSAVYLCASSLAATYEQYFGPGTRLTVT.

Only a few counts were recorded for this clonotype. The J gene is TRBJ2-5, the V gene TRBV20-1; 9 positions agree with TRBD2. Germline V lookup: CDR1 DFQATT, CDR2 SNEGSKA (reference sequence). CDR3 length: 17 residues. Losses at the gene ends were 3 bases for V and 3 bases for J; bases not matched to a gene: 14. CDR3 protein: CSASWMSGRTLEETQYF. Here the CDR3 DNA reads TGCAGTGCTAGTTGGATGAGCGGGAGGACGTTGGAAGAGACCCAGTACTTC.

This clonotype appeared a few times. The genes are TRBV28 and TRBJ2-2; D unclear. Germline V gives CDR1 MDHEN, CDR2 SYDVKM. The ends were cut back, 3 bases at V and 6 bases at J, with 8 bases in the middle. The CDR3 is made up of 13 amino acids. The chain's CDR3 is CASSFFVPGELFF. The CDR3 region has the DNA TGTGCCAGCAGTTTCTTCGTCCCCGGGGAGCTGTTTTTT.

As to this clonotype: A read error may be the cause here, since a much bigger clone is one base away. The chain carries TRBV28 and TRBJ2-5; D is ambiguous. The germline V gene encodes CDR1 MDHEN and CDR2 SYDVKM. The CDR3 has 14 amino acids. CDR3 in amino acids: CVSSLWQMQETQYF. The CDR3 nucleotides read TGTGTCAGCAGTTTGTGGCAGATGCAAGAGACCCAGTACTTC. Complete variable domain (other parts from reference TRBV28 and TRBJ2-5): DVKVTQSSRYLVKRTGEKVFLECVQDMDHENMFWYRQDPGLGLRLIYFSYDVKMKEKGDIPEGYSVSREKKERFSLILESASTNQTSMYLCVSSLWQMQETQYFGPGTRLLVL.

This clonotype came up a few times. The chain joins TRBV6-1 to TRBJ1-1; D not resolved. V lost 8 bases to trimming and J lost 4 bases, with 14 bases between them. CDR1 and CDR2 from the germline V gene are MNHNS and SASEGT. The CDR3 covers 13 residues. This CDR3 is CASVGGGITEAFF. The CDR3 bases are TGTGCCAGCGTGGGCGGCGGAATCACTGAAGCTTTCTTT.

The rearrangement uses TRBV20-1 and TRBJ1-5; TRBD1 matches 10 bases. Germline values: CDR1 DFQATT, CDR2 SNEGSKA (reference sequence). Trimming cost V 1 base and J 2 bases; bases outside gene matches: 2. CDR3 length: 15 residues. In nucleotides, the CDR3 is TGCAGTGCTAGAGTCGGGACAGGGGGCAATCAGCCCCAGCATTTT. Its protein is CSARVGTGGNQPQHF.

This clonotype was seen a few times. J is TRBJ2-3 and V is TRBV7-3, with D possibly being TRBD1 or TRBD2 (6 bases each). Trimming removed 6 bases at V and 1 base at J, with 17 bases between. The CDR3 loop spans 16 amino acids. Germline V gene sequence: CDR1 SGHTA, CDR2 FQGTGA. DNA of the CDR3: TGTGCCAGCAGTCCGGAGGGCAGGGGCGGCACAGATACGCAGTATTTT. This codes for CASSPEGRGGTDTQYF.

This clonotype was observed many times. CDR3 region: CASREAYEQYF. CDR3 sequence (DNA): TGTGCCAGCCGGGAGGCCTACGAGCAGTACTTC. The chain links TRBV2 to TRBJ2-7; 7 bases are a match to TRBD2. J lost 2 bases, V lost 8 bases, and 0 bases had no gene match. The CDR3 extends over 11 amino acids. CDR1 and CDR2 from the germline V gene are SNHLY and FYNNEI.

This clonotype was picked up a small number of times. The chain joins TRBV7-3 to TRBJ2-5; D remains unclear. The V end lost 2 bases, the J end lost 1 base, and 8 bases lay between the germline ends. The CDR3 spans 14 residues. In germline, CDR1 is SGHTA, CDR2 FQGTGA. The CDR3 DNA sequence: TGTGCCAGCAGCTTAGCGAAGGGCCAAGAGACCCAGTACTTC. It codes for CASSLAKGQETQYF.

This clonotype occurred many times. The chain uses TRBV6-1 and TRBJ1-1, with 7 bases fitting TRBD1. The CDR3 sequence is 16 residues long. The J segment lost 4 bases and the V segment lost 5 bases, leaving 13 bases of the junction unmatched. CDR1 MNHNS and CDR2 SASEGT come from the germline V gene. For the CDR3, the DNA is TGTGCCAGCAGTCTCCGAACAGGACAGGCTTCCACTGAAGCTTTCTTT. Protein: CASSLRTGQASTEAFF.

The CDR3 region has the DNA TGCGCCAGCAGCTCGGACGGTGGGGACACTGAAGCTTTCTTT. This gives the protein CASSSDGGDTEAFF. This rearrangement joins TRBV5-1 to TRBJ1-1; D unresolved. V lost 3 bases and J 3 bases, leaving 12 bases between the germline ends. CDR1 and CDR2 from the germline V gene are SGHRS and YFSETQ. The CDR3 consists of 14 residues.

This clonotype has more than one count but fewer than ten. The chain is built from TRBV4-3 and TRBJ1-5, with a weak D call TRBD1 (5 bases). V was pared by 0 bases and J by 7 bases, with 16 bases between. This CDR3 contains 16 residues. CDR1 and CDR2 (germline): LGHNA, YSLEER. The CDR3 DNA reads TGCGCCAGCAGCCAAGATCACTGGGGGGAGGGACAGCCCCAGCATTTT. Protein: CASSQDHWGEGQPQHF.

This clonotype was counted at least ten times. This chain joins TRBV28 and TRBJ1-2, with a tentative D call TRBD1 (5 bases). Germline V gene lookup returns CDR1 MDHEN and CDR2 SYDVKM. The CDR3 contains 15 residues. Trimming removed 6 bases at V and 3 bases at J, with 17 bases between. CDR3 amino acids: CASSLTGGWDYGYTF. CDR3 nucleotide sequence: TGTGCCAGCAGCTTGACCGGGGGTTGGGACTATGGCTACACCTTC.

This clonotype was found many times. This chain connects TRBV27 to TRBJ2-4, with 7 bases aligning to TRBD2. The ends lost 7 bases at V and 9 bases at J; junction bases unmatched: 12. This CDR3 spans 14 amino acids. Per the germline V gene, CDR1 is MNHEY and CDR2 is SMNVEV (reference sequence). CDR3 in amino acids: CASIFRGEPGIQYF. The CDR3, as DNA: TGTGCCAGCATATTCCGGGGGGAGCCAGGCATTCAGTACTTC.

The J gene is TRBJ2-5, the V gene TRBV25-1; possible D gene TRBD2, 5 bases. In germline, CDR1 is MGHDK, CDR2 SYGVNS. This CDR3 comprises 14 residues. The germline V and J ends were trimmed by 4 bases and 4 bases, with 13 bases remaining between them. For the CDR3, the DNA is TGTGCCAGCAGTGGGGCGGGCGTCGGAGAGACCCAGTACTTC. It specifies CASSGAGVGETQYF.

This clonotype was found many times. The chain carries TRBV24-1 and TRBJ2-5; the match to TRBD2 covers 9 bases. CDR1 KGHDR and CDR2 SFDVKD come from the germline V gene. The ends lost 5 bases at V and 1 base at J; junction bases unmatched: 7. CDR3 length equals 16 residues. CDR3 nucleotide sequence: TGTGCCACCAGTGGCTGGACTAGCGACCTCCAAGAGACCCAGTACTTC. This translates into CATSGWTSDLQETQYF.

This clonotype was counted only a few times. This chain joins TRBV7-9 and TRBJ2-5; 7 nucleotides agree with TRBD2. The germline gives CDR1 SEHNR, CDR2 FQNEAQ (reference sequence). Trimming cost V 6 bases and J 2 bases; bases outside gene matches: 15. The CDR3 is made up of 17 amino acids. The CDR3 sequence: CASSPIGAGDGQETQYF. In DNA form, the CDR3 reads TGTGCCAGCAGTCCCATTGGGGCGGGAGATGGGCAAGAGACCCAGTACTTC. The entire variable domain, with the rest obtained from reference TRBV7-9 and TRBJ2-5, is as follows: DTGVSQNPRHKITKRGQNVTFRCDPISEHNRLYWYRQTLGQGPEFLTYFQNEAQLEKSRLLSDRFSAERPKGSFSTLEIQRTEQGDSAMYLCASSPIGAGDGQETQYFGPGTRLLVL.

The chain uses TRBV28 and TRBJ2-2, with D possibly being TRBD1 or TRBD2 (6 bases each). Germline loops: CDR1 MDHEN, CDR2 SYDVKM. Trimming removed 3 bases at V and 4 bases at J, with 15 bases between. The CDR3 extends over 16 amino acids. This chain's CDR3 is CASSFTGRSGTGELFF. The CDR3 coding sequence is TGTGCCAGCAGTTTTACAGGGAGGTCAGGCACCGGGGAGCTGTTTTTT.

The chain links TRBV30 to TRBJ1-5; D call uncertain. This CDR3 is built from 12 residues. Germline CDR1 and CDR2: GTSNPN and SVGIG (reference sequence). V was trimmed by 0 bases and J by 9 bases, leaving 9 bases between them. CDR3 sequence: CAWSVRDRPQHF. The CDR3 DNA reads TGTGCCTGGAGTGTAAGGGATCGGCCCCAGCATTTT.

The CDR3: CSVASGTDRTQYF. The DNA for the CDR3 is TGCAGCGTGGCCTCCGGGACTGATAGGACCCAGTACTTC. The chain has TRBV29-1 and TRBJ2-5; D may be TRBD2 (6 bases). V gave up 6 bases and J gave up 7 bases, with 18 bases separating them. Germline V gene sequence: CDR1 SQVTM, CDR2 ANQGSEA. This CDR3 has 13 residues.

This clonotype was seen many times. This rearrangement joins TRBV11-2 to TRBJ2-4; D could derive from TRBD1 or TRBD2 (5 bases each). Trimming pared 3 bases from V and 3 bases from J, leaving 21 bases between. The CDR3 loop spans 18 amino acids. Looked up from germline, CDR1 is SGHAT and CDR2 is FQNNGV. DNA of the CDR3: TGTGCCAGCAGCTTTCAGGGAACTTCTCTTGGGGGCAAAAACATTCAGTACTTC. Its protein product is CASSFQGTSLGGKNIQYF. Full variable domain (outside the CDR3, taken from reference TRBV11-2 and TRBJ2-4): EAGVAQSPRYKIIEKRQSVAFWCNPISGHATLYWYQQILGQGPKLLIQFQNNGVVDDSQLPKDRFSAERLKGVDSTLKIQPAKLEDSAVYLCASSFQGTSLGGKNIQYFGAGTRLSVL.

This clonotype appeared many times. This chain joins TRBV7-2 and TRBJ2-7, with D unclear. Germline V gene lookup returns CDR1 SGHTA and CDR2 FQGNSA. The CDR3 is 15 residues long. Trimming shortened V by 1 base and J by 1 base, and 11 bases separated the two germline ends. The CDR3 DNA is TGTGCCAGCAGCTTAGGGAGCGAACTATCCTACGAGCAGTACTTC. Translating it yields CASSLGSELSYEQYF.

The sample holds many counts of this clonotype. The chain uses TRBV6-2 or TRBV6-3 and TRBJ1-2; 9 nucleotides line up with TRBD1. Per the germline V gene, CDR1 is MNHEY and CDR2 is SVGEGT. Trimming took 2 bases from V and 5 from J; bases not matched to a gene: 6. The CDR3 has 15 residues. The CDR3 DNA reads TGTGCCAGCAGTTACGCGGACAGGGGAGGGTATGGCTACACCTTC. Protein product: CASSYADRGGYGYTF.

Note on this clonotype: One base away lies a much larger clone, so this may be a sequencing read error. The CDR3 ends on some other residue instead of the conserved phenylalanine or tryptophan, so this is likely a read error. The chain's CDR3 is CASSVLGRGTEAFL. The DNA of the CDR3 is TGTGCCAGCAGTGTTTTAGGGCGGGGCACTGAAGCTTTCCTT. This chain joins TRBV2 and TRBJ1-1; unclear D gene. Germline V gene lookup returns CDR1 SNHLY and CDR2 FYNNEI. V gave up 4 bases and J gave up 4 bases, with 13 bases separating them. The CDR3 contains 14 residues.

The genes are TRBV5-1 and TRBJ2-7, with D hard to call. This CDR3 comprises 15 residues. The V gene's germline CDR1 is SGHRS and CDR2 YFSETQ. Trimming removed 2 bases from V and 3 bases from J, with 15 bases in between. Here the CDR3 DNA reads TGCGCCAGCAGCTTCAGTCCCTCTGGGGTCTACGAGCAGTACTTC. It specifies CASSFSPSGVYEQYF.

This clonotype came up a few times. V gene TRBV3-1 combines with J gene TRBJ2-5; D is possibly TRBD2 (6 bases). V gave up 1 base and J gave up 5 bases, with 11 bases separating them. Germline CDR1 reads LGHDT; CDR2 reads YNNKEL (reference sequence). The length of the CDR3 is 14 residues. The CDR3 protein is CASSQAQLAETQYF. The CDR3 DNA reads TGTGCCAGCAGCCAAGCCCAACTAGCTGAGACCCAGTACTTC.

The CDR3 protein is CSVEEGRGTSEQYF. DNA of the CDR3: TGCAGCGTTGAAGAAGGCAGGGGTACCTCCGAGCAGTACTTC. The genes are TRBV29-1 and TRBJ2-7, with a weak D call TRBD1 (6 bases). The CDR3 sequence is 14 residues long. V lost 0 bases and J 6 bases, leaving 15 bases between the germline ends. Per germline, CDR1 SQVTM and CDR2 ANQGSEA.

This clonotype has just a few counts. The chain combines TRBV7-9 with TRBJ2-7; 8 bases map to TRBD2. Unmatched junction bases numbered 7, after V lost 1 base and J lost 5 bases. CDR1 is SEHNR and CDR2 is FQNEAQ in the germline V gene (reference sequence). This CDR3 contains 15 residues. The CDR3 region has the DNA TGTGCCAGCAGCTTAGGGCCAGCGGGAGCCCACGAGCAGTACTTC. The encoded protein is CASSLGPAGAHEQYF. Full variable domain (outside the CDR3, taken from reference TRBV7-9 and TRBJ2-7): DTGVSQNPRHKITKRGQNVTFRCDPISEHNRLYWYRQTLGQGPEFLTYFQNEAQLEKSRLLSDRFSAERPKGSFSTLEIQRTEQGDSAMYLCASSLGPAGAHEQYFGPGTRLTVT.

The chain is built from TRBV27 and TRBJ2-5, with 9 bases lining up with TRBD1. Germline CDR1 MNHEY, CDR2 SMNVEV (reference sequence). V shed 6 bases, J shed 5 bases, and the junction held 7 bases outside the gene matches. The CDR3 is 14 amino acids. The CDR3 loop reads CASRRTGAWETQYF. The CDR3, as DNA: TGTGCCAGCAGGCGGACAGGGGCATGGGAGACCCAGTACTTC.

This clonotype came up a few times. The genes are TRBV3-1 and TRBJ2-1; the match to TRBD2 covers 9 bases. Germline V gene lookup returns CDR1 LGHDT and CDR2 YNNKEL (reference sequence). V lost 5 bases and J lost 0; bases outside the gene matches: 17. This CDR3 contains 20 residues. The DNA for the CDR3 is TGTGCCAGCAGCTCGGGGAACTCCGGGACTAGCTCTGGCTCCTACAATGAGCAGTTCTTC. Residues: CASSSGNSGTSSGSYNEQFF.

This clonotype was observed a handful of times. The gene calls are TRBV19 and TRBJ1-2; D perhaps matches TRBD1 (6 bases). CDR3 length: 14 amino acids. CDR1 is LNHDA and CDR2 is SQIVND in the germline V gene (reference sequence). The germline V and J ends were trimmed by 4 bases and 3 bases, with 12 bases remaining between them. This CDR3 reads CASSRIEGDYGYTF. The CDR3 DNA is TGTGCCAGTAGTAGAATCGAGGGGGACTATGGCTACACCTTC.